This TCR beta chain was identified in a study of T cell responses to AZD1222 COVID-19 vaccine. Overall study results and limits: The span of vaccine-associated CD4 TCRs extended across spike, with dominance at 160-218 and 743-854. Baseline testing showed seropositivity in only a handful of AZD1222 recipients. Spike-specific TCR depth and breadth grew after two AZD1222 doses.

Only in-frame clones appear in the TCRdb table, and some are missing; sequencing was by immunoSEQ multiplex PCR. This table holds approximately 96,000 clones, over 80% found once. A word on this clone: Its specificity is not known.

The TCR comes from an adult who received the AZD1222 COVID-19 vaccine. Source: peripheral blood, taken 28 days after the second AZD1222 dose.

CDR3 in amino acids: CASSWTVIIPNEQFF. Written as DNA, the CDR3 is TGTGCCAGCAGTTGGACAGTTATTATACCCAATGAGCAGTTCTTC. V usage is TRBV6-5 and J usage is TRBJ2-1; tentatively, D is TRBD1 (6 bases). This CDR3 spans 15 amino acids. V was pared by 4 bases and J by 6 bases, with 16 bases between. Germline CDR1 is MNHEY and CDR2 is SVGAGI.